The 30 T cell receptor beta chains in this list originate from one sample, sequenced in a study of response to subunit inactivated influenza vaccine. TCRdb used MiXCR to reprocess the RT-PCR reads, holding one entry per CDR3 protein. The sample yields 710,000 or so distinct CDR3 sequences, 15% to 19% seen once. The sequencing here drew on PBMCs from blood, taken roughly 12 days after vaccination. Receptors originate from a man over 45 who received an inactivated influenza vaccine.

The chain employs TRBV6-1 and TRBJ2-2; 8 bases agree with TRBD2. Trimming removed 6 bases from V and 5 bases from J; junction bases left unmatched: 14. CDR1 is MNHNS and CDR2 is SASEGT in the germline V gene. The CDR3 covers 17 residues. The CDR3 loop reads CASSLRGGGRRTGELFF. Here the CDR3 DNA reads TGTGCCAGCAGCCTAAGGGGGGGCGGGAGGAGGACCGGGGAGCTGTTTTTT.

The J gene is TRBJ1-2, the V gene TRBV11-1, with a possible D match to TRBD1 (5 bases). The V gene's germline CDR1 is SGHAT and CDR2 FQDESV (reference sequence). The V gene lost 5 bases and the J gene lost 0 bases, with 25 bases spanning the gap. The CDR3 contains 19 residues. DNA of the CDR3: TGTGCCAGCAGCCCCCCCGTCGGGACGCGTCAAGGGCCTAACTATGGCTACACCTTC. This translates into CASSPPVGTRQGPNYGYTF.

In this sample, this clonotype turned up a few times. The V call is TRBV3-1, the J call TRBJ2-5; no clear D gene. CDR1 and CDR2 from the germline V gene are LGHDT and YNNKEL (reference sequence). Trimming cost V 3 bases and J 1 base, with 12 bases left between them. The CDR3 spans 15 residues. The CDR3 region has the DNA TGTGCCAGCAGCCACTTAGGGCGTCTCCAAGAGACCCAGTACTTC. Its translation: CASSHLGRLQETQYF.

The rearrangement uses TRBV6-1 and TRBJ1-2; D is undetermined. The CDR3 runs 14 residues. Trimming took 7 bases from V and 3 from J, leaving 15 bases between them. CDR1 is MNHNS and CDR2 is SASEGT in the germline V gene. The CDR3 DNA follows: TGTGCCAGCACCTCACCGGGGATTCACTATGGCTACACCTTC. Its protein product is CASTSPGIHYGYTF.

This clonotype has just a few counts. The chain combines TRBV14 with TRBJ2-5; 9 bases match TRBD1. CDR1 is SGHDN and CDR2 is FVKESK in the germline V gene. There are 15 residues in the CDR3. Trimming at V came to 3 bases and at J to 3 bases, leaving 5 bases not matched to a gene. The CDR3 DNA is TGTGCCAGCAGCCAGTGGACAGGGGTAAAAGAGACCCAGTACTTC. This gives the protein CASSQWTGVKETQYF.

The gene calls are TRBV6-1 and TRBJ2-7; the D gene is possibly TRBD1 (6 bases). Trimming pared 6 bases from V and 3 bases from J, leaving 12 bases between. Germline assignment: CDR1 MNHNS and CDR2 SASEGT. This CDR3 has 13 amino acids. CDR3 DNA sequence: TGTGCCAGCAGCCCTACAGGGTACTACGAGCAGTACTTC. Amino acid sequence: CASSPTGYYEQYF.

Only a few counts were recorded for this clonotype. CDR3 amino acids: CATRTTGELFF. CDR3 DNA: TGCGCCACCCGAACTACCGGGGAGCTGTTTTTT. The V gene is TRBV5-1, the J gene TRBJ2-2; D ambiguous. The V and J ends lost 9 bases and 5 bases respectively, with 8 bases between them. The CDR3 loop spans 11 amino acids. Germline values: CDR1 SGHRS, CDR2 YFSETQ.

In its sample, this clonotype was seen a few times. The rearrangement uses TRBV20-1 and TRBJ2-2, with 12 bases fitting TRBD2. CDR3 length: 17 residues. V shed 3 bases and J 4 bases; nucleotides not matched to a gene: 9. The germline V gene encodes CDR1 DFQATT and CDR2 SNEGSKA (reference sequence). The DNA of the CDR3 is TGCAGTGCTAGGCGACTAGCGGGAGATCGTGGCACCGGGGAGCTGTTTTTT. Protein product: CSARRLAGDRGTGELFF.

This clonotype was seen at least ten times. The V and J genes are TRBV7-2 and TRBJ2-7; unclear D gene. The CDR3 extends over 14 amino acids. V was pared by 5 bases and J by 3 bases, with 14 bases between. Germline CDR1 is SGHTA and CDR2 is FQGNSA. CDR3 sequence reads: CASSPSQGHYEQYF. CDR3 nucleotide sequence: TGTGCCAGCAGCCCCAGCCAAGGCCACTACGAGCAGTACTTC.

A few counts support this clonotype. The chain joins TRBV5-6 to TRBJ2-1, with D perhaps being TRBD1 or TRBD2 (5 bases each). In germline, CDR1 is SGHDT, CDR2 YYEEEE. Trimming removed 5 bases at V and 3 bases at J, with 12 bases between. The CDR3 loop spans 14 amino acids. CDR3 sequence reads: CASSTGTVYNEQFF. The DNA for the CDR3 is TGTGCCAGCAGTACCGGGACGGTCTACAATGAGCAGTTCTTC. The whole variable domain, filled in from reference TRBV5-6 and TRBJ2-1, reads DAGVTQSPTHLIKTRGQQVTLRCSPKSGHDTVSWYQQALGQGPQFIFQYYEEEERQRGNFPDRFSGHQFPNYSSELNVNALLLGDSALYLCASSTGTVYNEQFFGPGTRLTVL.

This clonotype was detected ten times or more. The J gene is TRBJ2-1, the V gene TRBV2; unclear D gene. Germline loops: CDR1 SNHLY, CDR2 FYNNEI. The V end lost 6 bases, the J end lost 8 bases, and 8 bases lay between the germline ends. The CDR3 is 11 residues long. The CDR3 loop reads CASSLEHEQFF. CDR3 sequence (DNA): TGTGCCAGCAGCCTCGAGCATGAGCAGTTCTTC.

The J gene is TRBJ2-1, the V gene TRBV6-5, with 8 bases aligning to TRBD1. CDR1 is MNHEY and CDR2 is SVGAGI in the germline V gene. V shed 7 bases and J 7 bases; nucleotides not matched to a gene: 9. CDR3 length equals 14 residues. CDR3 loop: CASINAGGANEQFF. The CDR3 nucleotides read TGTGCCAGCATTAACGCAGGGGGCGCGAATGAGCAGTTCTTC.

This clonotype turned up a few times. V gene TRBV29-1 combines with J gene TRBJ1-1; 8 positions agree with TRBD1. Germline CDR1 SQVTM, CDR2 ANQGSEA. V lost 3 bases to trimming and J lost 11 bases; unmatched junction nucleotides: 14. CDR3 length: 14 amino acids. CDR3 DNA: TGCAGCGTTGAGCACCGGGACAGGCTAAGAAAGGCTTTCTTT. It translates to CSVEHRDRLRKAFF.

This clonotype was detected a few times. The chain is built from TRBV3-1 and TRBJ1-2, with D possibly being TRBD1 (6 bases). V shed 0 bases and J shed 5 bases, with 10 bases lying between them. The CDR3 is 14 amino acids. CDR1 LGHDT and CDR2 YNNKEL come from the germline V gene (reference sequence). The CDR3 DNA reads TGTGCCAGCAGCCAAGATTGGCAGGGGTATGGCTACACCTTC. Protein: CASSQDWQGYGYTF.

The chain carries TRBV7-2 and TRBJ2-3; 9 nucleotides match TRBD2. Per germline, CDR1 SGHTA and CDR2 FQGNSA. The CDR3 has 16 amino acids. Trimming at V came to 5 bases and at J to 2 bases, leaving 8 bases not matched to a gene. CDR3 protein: CASSDYGTSYTDTQYF. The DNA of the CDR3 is TGTGCCAGCAGCGATTATGGGACTAGCTACACAGATACGCAGTATTTT.

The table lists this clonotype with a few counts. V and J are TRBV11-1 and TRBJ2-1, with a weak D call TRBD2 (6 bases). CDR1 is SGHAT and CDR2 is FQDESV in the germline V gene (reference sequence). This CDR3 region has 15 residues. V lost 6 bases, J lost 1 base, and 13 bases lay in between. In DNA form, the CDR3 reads TGTGCCAGCAGGAAAACCGGGACTTCCTACAATGAGCAGTTCTTC. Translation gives CASRKTGTSYNEQFF.

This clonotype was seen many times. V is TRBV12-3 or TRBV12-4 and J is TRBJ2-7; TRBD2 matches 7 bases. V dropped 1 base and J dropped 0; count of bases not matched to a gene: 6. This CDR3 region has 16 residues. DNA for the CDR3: TGTGCCAGCAGTTTAGGCGGGGACTACTCCTCCTACGAGCAGTACTTC. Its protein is CASSLGGDYSSYEQYF.

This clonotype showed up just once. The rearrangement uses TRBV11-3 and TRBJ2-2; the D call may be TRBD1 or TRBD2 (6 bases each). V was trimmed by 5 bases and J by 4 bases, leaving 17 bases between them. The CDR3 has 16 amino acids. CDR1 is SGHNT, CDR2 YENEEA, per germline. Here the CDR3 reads CASSGGGPSGTGELFF. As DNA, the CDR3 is TGTGCCAGCAGCGGAGGGGGACCGTCGGGCACCGGGGAGCTGTTTTTT. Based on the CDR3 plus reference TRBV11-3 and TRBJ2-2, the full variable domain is EAGVVQSPRYKIIEKKQPVAFWCNPISGHNTLYWYLQNLGQGPELLIRYENEEAVDDSQLPKDRFSAERLKGVDSTLKIQPAELGDSAVYLCASSGGGPSGTGELFFGEGSRLTVL.

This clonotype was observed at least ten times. The CDR3 DNA reads TGTGCCAGCAGTCCCGGGACAGGGAGGAACACTGAAGCTTTCTTT. This codes for CASSPGTGRNTEAFF. The genes are TRBV12-3 or TRBV12-4 and TRBJ1-1, with 9 bases identical to TRBD1. Trimming removed 5 bases from V and 1 base from J; junction bases left unmatched: 5. The CDR3 is 15 residues long.

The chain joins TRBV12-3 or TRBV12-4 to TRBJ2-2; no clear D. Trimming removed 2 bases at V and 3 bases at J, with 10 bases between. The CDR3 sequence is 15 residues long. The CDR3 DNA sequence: TGTGCCAGCAGTTTAACTAAGTTGGACACCGGGGAGCTGTTTTTT. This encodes CASSLTKLDTGELFF.

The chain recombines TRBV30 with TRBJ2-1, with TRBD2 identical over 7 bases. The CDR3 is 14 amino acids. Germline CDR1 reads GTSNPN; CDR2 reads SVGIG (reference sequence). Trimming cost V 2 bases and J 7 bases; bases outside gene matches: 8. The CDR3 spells CAWSPRLAGNEQFF. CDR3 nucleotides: TGTGCCTGGAGTCCCCGACTAGCCGGGAATGAGCAGTTCTTC.

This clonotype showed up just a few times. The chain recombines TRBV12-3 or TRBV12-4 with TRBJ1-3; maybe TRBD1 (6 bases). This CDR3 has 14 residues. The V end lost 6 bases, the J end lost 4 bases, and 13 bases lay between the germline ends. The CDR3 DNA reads TGTGCCAGCAGAAACAGGGACCACGGAAACACCATATATTTT. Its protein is CASRNRDHGNTIYF.

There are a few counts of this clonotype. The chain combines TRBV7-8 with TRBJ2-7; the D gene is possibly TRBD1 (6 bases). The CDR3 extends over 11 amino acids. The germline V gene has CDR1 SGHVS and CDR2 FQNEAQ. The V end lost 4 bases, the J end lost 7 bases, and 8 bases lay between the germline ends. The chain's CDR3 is CASSSDREQYF. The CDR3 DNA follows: TGTGCCAGCAGCTCTGACAGGGAGCAGTACTTC.

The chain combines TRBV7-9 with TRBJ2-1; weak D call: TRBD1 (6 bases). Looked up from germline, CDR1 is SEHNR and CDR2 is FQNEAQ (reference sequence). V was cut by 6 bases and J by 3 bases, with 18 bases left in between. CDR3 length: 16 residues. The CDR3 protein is CASSGGWVPGYNEQFF. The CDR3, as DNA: TGTGCCAGCAGTGGGGGCTGGGTACCCGGCTACAATGAGCAGTTCTTC.

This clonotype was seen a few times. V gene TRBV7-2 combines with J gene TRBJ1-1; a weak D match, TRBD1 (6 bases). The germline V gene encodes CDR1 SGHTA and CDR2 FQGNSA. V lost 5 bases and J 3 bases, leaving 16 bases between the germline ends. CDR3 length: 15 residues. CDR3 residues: CASSTLGAVDTEAFF. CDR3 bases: TGTGCCAGCAGCACCTTGGGGGCAGTCGACACTGAAGCTTTCTTT.

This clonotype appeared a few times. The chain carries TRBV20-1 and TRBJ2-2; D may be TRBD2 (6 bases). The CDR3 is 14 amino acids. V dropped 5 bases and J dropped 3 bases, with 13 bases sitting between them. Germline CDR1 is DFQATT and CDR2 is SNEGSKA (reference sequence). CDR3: CSAPRTGDTGELFF. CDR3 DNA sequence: TGCAGTGCTCCCCGCACGGGAGACACCGGGGAGCTGTTTTTT.

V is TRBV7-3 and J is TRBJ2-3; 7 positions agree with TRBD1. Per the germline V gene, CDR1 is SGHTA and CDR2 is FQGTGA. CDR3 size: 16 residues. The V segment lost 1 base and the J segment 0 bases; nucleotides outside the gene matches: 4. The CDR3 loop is CASSLMGTASTDTQYF. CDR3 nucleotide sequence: TGTGCCAGCAGCTTAATGGGGACAGCTAGCACAGATACGCAGTATTTT.

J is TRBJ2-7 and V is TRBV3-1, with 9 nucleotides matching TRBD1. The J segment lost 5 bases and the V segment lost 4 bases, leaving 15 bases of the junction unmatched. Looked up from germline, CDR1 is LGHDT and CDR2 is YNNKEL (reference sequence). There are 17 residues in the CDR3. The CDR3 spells CASSPRFGTGNIDEQYF. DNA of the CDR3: TGTGCCAGCAGCCCAAGGTTCGGGACAGGGAACATCGACGAGCAGTACTTC.

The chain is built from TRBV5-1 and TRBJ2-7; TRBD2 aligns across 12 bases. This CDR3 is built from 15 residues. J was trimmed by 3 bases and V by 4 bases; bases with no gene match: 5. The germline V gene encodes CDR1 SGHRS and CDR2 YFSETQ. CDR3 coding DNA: TGCGCCAGCAGCACCGGGACTAGCGGGTTCTACGAGCAGTACTTC. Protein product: CASSTGTSGFYEQYF.

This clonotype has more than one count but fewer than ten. CDR3: CSARDASGGSGELFF. CDR3 in DNA: TGCAGTGCTAGAGACGCTAGCGGGGGATCCGGGGAGCTGTTTTTT. V is TRBV20-1 and J is TRBJ2-2; 10 bases align to TRBD2. J lost 6 bases, V lost 0 bases, and 4 bases had no gene match. The germline V gene encodes CDR1 DFQATT and CDR2 SNEGSKA (reference sequence). The CDR3 has 15 amino acids.